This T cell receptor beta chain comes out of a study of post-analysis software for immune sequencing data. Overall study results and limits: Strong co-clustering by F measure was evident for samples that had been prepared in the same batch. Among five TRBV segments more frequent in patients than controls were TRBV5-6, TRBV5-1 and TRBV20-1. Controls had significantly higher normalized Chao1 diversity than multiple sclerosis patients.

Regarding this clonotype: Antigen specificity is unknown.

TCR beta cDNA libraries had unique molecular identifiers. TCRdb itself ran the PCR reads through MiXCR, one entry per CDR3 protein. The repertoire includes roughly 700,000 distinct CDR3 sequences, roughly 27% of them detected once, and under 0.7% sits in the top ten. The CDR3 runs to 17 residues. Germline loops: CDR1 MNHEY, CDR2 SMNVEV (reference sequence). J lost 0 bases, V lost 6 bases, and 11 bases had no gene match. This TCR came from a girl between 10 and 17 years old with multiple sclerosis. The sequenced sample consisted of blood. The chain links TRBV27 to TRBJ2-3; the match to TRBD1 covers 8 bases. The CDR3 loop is CASSPGGHPPSTDTQYF. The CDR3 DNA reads TGTGCCAGCAGCCCAGGGGGCCACCCGCCTAGCACAGATACGCAGTATTTT.